This T cell receptor beta chain was captured in a study of Ad26.COV2.S vaccination and SARS-CoV-2 variants (dated by TCRdb to the early 2020s). As for the study more broadly: Donors in the vaccine arm were drawn from COV1001, a phase I-IIa trial of Ad26.COV2.S in healthy adults that was multicentre, randomized, double-blind and placebo-controlled. Investigators did not know the trial group allocation while performing experiments and assessing outcomes. Ad26.COV2.S was given intramuscularly at 5x10^10 or 1x10^11 viral particles, as a single shot or as two shots 56 days apart. Participants in the trial were split at random into five groups of five each, receiving low-dose or high-dose Ad26.COV2.S once or twice, or else placebo on both occasions. A total of some 30 samples were included in the TCR-sequenced set, comprising around 19 Ad26.COV2.S vaccine recipients, 5 placebo recipients and 8 SARS-CoV-2 convalescent individuals. TCRbeta repertoire sequencing served as the tool for gauging how specific and how broad the SARS-CoV-2-reactive T cell receptors were following Ad26.COV2.S vaccination. The study at large found these results: After vaccination, spike-specific CD8+ and CD4+ T cell responses were reported to show substantial breadth. According to the authors, total T cell responses may have been underestimated by the TCR breadth and depth analyses. Comparing responses between vaccine doses or regimens was not something the study was powered to do. Compared with placebo recipients, Ad26.COV2.S recipients showed higher spike-specific TCR breadth (P = 0.0014). Non-spike TCR breadth was comparable between vaccine and placebo recipients, consistent with the vaccine containing only spike.

TCRbeta CDR3 regions were sequenced with the immunoSEQ Assay. After extraction, genomic DNA underwent amplification by bias-controlled multiplex PCR, followed by high-throughput sequencing. In the original analysis: To quantify the absolute abundance of every unique TCRbeta CDR3 region, sequences were collapsed and filtered. T cell fraction was estimated by normalization of TCRbeta template counts to usable DNA, with usable DNA being measured through amplification of reference genes present in all nucleated cells. Repertoire TCRs were annotated as SARS-CoV-2-specific by exact matching of V gene, CDR3 amino acid sequence and J gene to a known reactive TCR set. The reference SARS-CoV-2 TCR set was obtained from MIRA and was filtered for enrichment in COVID-19-positive ImmuneCODE repertoires, whereby public or cross-reactive TCRs were removed. Using the MIRA antigens, annotated TCRs were further analysed by specific ORF or by position within an ORF. Breadth was defined as annotated unique rearrangements over total unique productive rearrangements; depth was the summed frequency of those rearrangements. TCR breadth was compared between groups using two-sided Wilcoxon rank-sum tests. TCRdb limited this immuneACCESS table to in-frame rearrangements with V and J called. A share of clones is missing; checked studies link under half to unresolved V genes, and the rest is unexplained. From that table come the V and J calls and clone size; the DNA was used to work out D and trimming. For this sample there are about 370,000 clones; around 85% appear just once. The biggest ten clones account for more than 3% of the sample.

Concerning this clone itself: This clone's antigen is unknown. No clone much larger than this one lies a single base away; base qualities are absent.

Explained via the paper, the treatment or condition label denotes: around 19 received Ad26.COV2.S at low or high dose, single or two shots; about 5 received placebo; per-sample allocation not given. For vaccine and placebo recipients, repertoires were sequenced using samples collected on day 63 after the first injection. In Cohort 1b, roughly 26 adults aged 18-55 years were enrolled at a single site in Boston, USA, between 29 July and 7 August 2020. Ad26.COV2.S consisted of a replication-incompetent adenovirus type 26 vector by which a prefusion-stabilized SARS-CoV-2 spike protein from the original Wuhan strain was expressed. The germline V gene (reference sequence) gives CDR1 as LGHDT and CDR2 as YNNKEL. The cysteine opens and the phenylalanine closes a CDR3 of 17 amino acids. The sequence is cut down to CDR3 DNA, 51 bases in frame from base 1. V gives up 0 bases and J gives up 3 bases, and the segment between their germline ends measures 14 bases.

This TCR derives from a person aged 18-65 years who received the Ad26.COV2.S COVID-19 vaccine or a placebo. The V and J segments used are TRBV3-1 (or the pseudogene TRBV3-2) and TRBJ1-4, with TRBD1 perhaps the D gene, on 5 matching bases. Sample: peripheral blood, taken in a trial of Ad26.COV2.S vaccine versus placebo. In nucleotides, the sequence is TGTGCCAGCAGCCAAGATATTGTTTCGGGGGCTAATGAAAAACTGTTTTTT. It specifies CASSQDIVSGANEKLFF.